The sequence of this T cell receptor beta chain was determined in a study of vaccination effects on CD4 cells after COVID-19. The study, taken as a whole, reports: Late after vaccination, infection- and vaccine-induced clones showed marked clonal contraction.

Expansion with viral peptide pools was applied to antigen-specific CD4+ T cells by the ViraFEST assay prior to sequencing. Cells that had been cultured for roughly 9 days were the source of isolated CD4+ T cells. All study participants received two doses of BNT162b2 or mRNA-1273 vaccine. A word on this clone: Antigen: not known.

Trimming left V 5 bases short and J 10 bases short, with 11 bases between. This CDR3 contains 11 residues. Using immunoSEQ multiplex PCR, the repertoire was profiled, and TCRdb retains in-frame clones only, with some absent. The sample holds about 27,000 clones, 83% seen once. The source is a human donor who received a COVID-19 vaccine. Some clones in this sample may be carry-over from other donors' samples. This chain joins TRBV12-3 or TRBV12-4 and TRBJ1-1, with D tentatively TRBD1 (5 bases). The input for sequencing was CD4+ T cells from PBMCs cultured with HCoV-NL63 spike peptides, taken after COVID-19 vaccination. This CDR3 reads CASSLGHRAFF. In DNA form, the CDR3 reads TGTGCCAGCAGTCTTGGACATCGAGCTTTCTTT.